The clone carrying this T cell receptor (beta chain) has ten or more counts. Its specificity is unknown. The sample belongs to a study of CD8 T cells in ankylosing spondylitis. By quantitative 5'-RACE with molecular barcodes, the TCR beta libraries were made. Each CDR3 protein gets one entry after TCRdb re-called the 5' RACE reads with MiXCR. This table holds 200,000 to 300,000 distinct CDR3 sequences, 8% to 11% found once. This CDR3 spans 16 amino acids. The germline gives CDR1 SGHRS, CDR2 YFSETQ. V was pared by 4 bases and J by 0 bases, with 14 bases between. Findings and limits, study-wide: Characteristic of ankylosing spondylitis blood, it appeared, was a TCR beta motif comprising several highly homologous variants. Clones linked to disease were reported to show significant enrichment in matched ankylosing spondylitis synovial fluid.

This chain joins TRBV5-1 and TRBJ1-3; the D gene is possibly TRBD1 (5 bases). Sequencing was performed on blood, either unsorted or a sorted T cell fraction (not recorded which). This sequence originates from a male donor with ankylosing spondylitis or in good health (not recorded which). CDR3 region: CASSPRGTSSGNTIYF. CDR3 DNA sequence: TGCGCCAGCAGCCCGAGGGGCACAAGCTCTGGAAACACCATATATTTT.